Sequencing of this T cell receptor (beta chain) was carried out in a study of radiotherapy plus CTLA-4 blockade in lung cancer. Treatment of patients with chemo-refractory metastatic non-small-cell lung cancer consisted of focal radiation plus CTLA-4 blockade with ipilimumab. General study points: The study found tumor-derived TCR clones expanded in blood after radiotherapy plus ipilimumab. Per reports, early blood T cell clone dynamics, plus interferon-beta, forecast response most strongly.

CDR3 size: 15 residues. V lost 2 bases, J lost 6 bases, and 16 bases lay in between. Germline-derived CDR1 and CDR2 are KGHSH and LQKENI. About this clone: Its cognate antigen is unknown.

Repertoires were generated with immunoSEQ multiplex PCR, while TCRdb's copy carries only in-frame clones and drops some. The profile shows more than 90,000 clones, around 88% of them singletons. The sample consisted of peripheral blood, taken from a patient treated with radiotherapy plus ipilimumab. The clonotype originates from a human donor with non-small cell lung cancer that progressed on radiotherapy plus ipilimumab. The J gene is TRBJ1-2, the V gene TRBV18; no clear D. CDR3 bases: TGTGCCAGCTCACCAGGTCCCTCGGAATGGAATGGCTACACCTTC. Translation: CASSPGPSEWNGYTF.